This paragraph covers one T cell receptor (beta chain) sequence. This sample includes further DNA sequences coding for the same CDR3. It was during active infection that Seattle patients were enrolled and then longitudinally followed. These data belong to a study of blood T cell repertoires in COVID-19. On the study more broadly: Some COVID-19 samples were acute and others convalescent; all came from the United States, Italy and Spain. In each case, the material was cDNA or gDNA derived from T cells, B-cell-depleted T cells, or PBMCs.

Methods used by the authors: Reference gene primer amplification gave nucleated cell count estimates. Some clones are missing from TCRdb's copy, which holds only in-frame ones; the method was immunoSEQ multiplex PCR. V, J and clone size were drawn from that table, and D and trimming were deduced from the DNA. The table includes about 480,000 clones, nearly 90% detected once. The CDR3 totals 14 residues. Germline V lookup: CDR1 SGHRS, CDR2 YFSETQ. The V end lost 0 bases, the J end lost 2 bases, and 6 bases lay between the germline ends. The sequence was obtained from a man between 18 and 29 years old with COVID-19, enrolled during active disease. The specimen sequenced was peripheral blood. The V call is TRBV5-1, the J call TRBJ2-1, with D perhaps matching TRBD1 (5 bases). The CDR3 sequence: CASSLGQTYNEQFF. CDR3 sequence (DNA): TGCGCCAGCAGCTTGGGACAGACCTACAATGAGCAGTTCTTC.